A single sample is the source of the 26 T cell receptor beta chains below, sequenced in a study of T cell repertoires in cytomegalovirus infection. TCRdb re-called the reads with MiXCR, one entry per CDR3 protein. The data hold approximately 500,000 distinct CDR3 sequences, with approximately 16% observed a single time. Sequenced input: CD8+ T cells from PBMCs. These receptors were collected from a human donor in good health (CMV status not recorded). Some clones in this sample may be carry-over from other donors' samples.

This clonotype showed up many times. The rearrangement links TRBV10-3 to TRBJ2-7; 9 bases align to TRBD2. In germline, CDR1 is ENHRY, CDR2 SYGVKD. V gave up 2 bases and J gave up 5 bases; unmatched junction bases: 4. The CDR3 is made up of 14 amino acids. The CDR3 sequence: CAISEGTSLHEQYF. CDR3 bases: TGTGCCATCAGTGAGGGGACTAGCCTCCACGAGCAGTACTTC.

This clonotype was counted at least ten times. The chain recombines TRBV12-3 or TRBV12-4 with TRBJ1-6, with D maybe TRBD1 (5 bases). V was shortened by 2 bases and J by 1 base, with 6 bases between the two germline ends. CDR3 length equals 15 residues. CDR3 nucleotide sequence: TGTGCCAGCAGTTTAAGGGGTTCCTATAATTCACCCCTCCACTTT. This translates into CASSLRGSYNSPLHF.

This clonotype has just a few counts. CDR3 in amino acids: CASSLSSGGDTEAFF. CDR3 bases: TGTGCCAGCAGTTTAAGTTCAGGGGGGGACACTGAAGCTTTCTTT. V gene TRBV12-3 or TRBV12-4 combines with J gene TRBJ1-1; 7 bases are a match to TRBD1. The CDR3 spans 15 residues. Trimming at V came to 2 bases and at J to 3 bases, leaving 6 bases not matched to a gene.

The rearrangement joins TRBV27 to TRBJ1-1; D is undetermined. Trimming removed 5 bases at V and 4 bases at J, with 11 bases between. The V gene's germline CDR1 is MNHEY and CDR2 SMNVEV (reference sequence). The CDR3 sequence is 13 residues long. The DNA of the CDR3 is TGTGCCAGCAGTATCGGCAAGGTCACTGAAGCTTTCTTT. It specifies CASSIGKVTEAFF.

This clonotype has only a few counts. This chain joins TRBV5-6 and TRBJ1-4; D uncertain. The germline V gene encodes CDR1 SGHDT and CDR2 YYEEEE. V was pared by 0 bases and J by 6 bases, with 6 bases between. This CDR3 is 13 amino acids long. CDR3 region: CASSLVPDEKLFF. The CDR3 bases are TGTGCCAGCAGCTTGGTTCCAGATGAAAAACTGTTTTTT.

At least ten counts were recorded for this clonotype. The V gene is TRBV7-8, the J gene TRBJ1-2; D possibly corresponds to TRBD1 (5 bases). CDR3 length equals 16 residues. Trimming pared 0 bases from V and 3 bases from J, leaving 14 bases between. Germline V CDR1 and CDR2: SGHVS, FQNEAQ. The CDR3 DNA sequence: TGTGCCAGCAGCTTAGCGCGGCGGGGGGACCACTATGGCTACACCTTC. Amino acids: CASSLARRGDHYGYTF.

This clonotype was observed a handful of times. The chain has TRBV3-1 and TRBJ2-5, with 10 bases identical to TRBD1. J was trimmed by 1 base and V by 0 bases; bases with no gene match: 8. CDR3 length: 18 residues. Germline assignment: CDR1 LGHDT and CDR2 YNNKEL (reference sequence). The CDR3 nucleotides read TGTGCCAGCAGCCAAGATTTACGGACAGGGGGTTTCCAAGAGACCCAGTACTTC. Residues: CASSQDLRTGGFQETQYF.

In this sample, this clonotype turned up a few times. The chain has TRBV5-6 and TRBJ1-2; D ambiguous. V was shortened by 1 base and J by 0 bases, with 7 bases between the two germline ends. CDR1 SGHDT and CDR2 YYEEEE come from the germline V gene. The CDR3 has 14 residues. CDR3 in amino acids: CASSLWRANYGYTF. The CDR3 DNA follows: TGTGCCAGCAGCTTGTGGCGGGCTAACTATGGCTACACCTTC.

This clonotype has only a few counts. The chain has TRBV5-5 and TRBJ2-3; the D gene is possibly TRBD1 (6 bases). The CDR3 is 16 residues long. CDR1 is SGHKS, CDR2 YYEKEE, per germline (reference sequence). V lost 4 bases and J lost 2, with 17 bases in between. CDR3 protein: CASSHPRDRNTDTQYF. The CDR3 nucleotides are TGTGCCAGCAGCCACCCCCGAGACAGGAACACAGATACGCAGTATTTT.

The chain carries TRBV20-1 and TRBJ2-7, with 11 bases matching TRBD1. This CDR3 spans 15 amino acids. Trimming took 3 bases from V and 5 from J; bases not matched to a gene: 9. Germline V gene data show CDR1 as DFQATT and CDR2 as SNEGSKA (reference sequence). The CDR3 spells CSASPPGQGDDEQYF. The CDR3 DNA sequence: TGCAGTGCTAGTCCCCCGGGACAGGGGGACGACGAGCAGTACTTC.

The genes are TRBV20-1 and TRBJ2-1; 7 bases align to TRBD2. The J segment lost 7 bases and the V segment lost 0 bases, leaving 9 bases of the junction unmatched. The germline CDR1 and CDR2 sequences are DFQATT and SNEGSKA (reference sequence). This CDR3 contains 15 residues. The CDR3 region is CSARDTSAVLNEQFF. DNA for the CDR3: TGCAGTGCTAGAGATACTAGCGCGGTATTAAATGAGCAGTTCTTC.

Only a few counts were recorded for this clonotype. The V call is TRBV11-2, the J call TRBJ1-4; weak D call: TRBD1 (5 bases). The CDR3 has 15 residues. From germline, CDR1 is SGHAT and CDR2 FQNNGV. V lost 5 bases and J lost 1, with 11 bases in between. The DNA for the CDR3 is TGTGCCAGCAGCCCGGGCGGGGGAACTAATGAAAAACTGTTTTTT. Protein sequence: CASSPGGGTNEKLFF.

This clonotype came up many times. The chain couples TRBV28 to TRBJ2-6; D uncertain. The CDR3 length is 13 residues. The germline V gene has CDR1 MDHEN and CDR2 SYDVKM. Trimming stripped 5 bases from V and 2 bases from J, with 4 bases between. CDR3 protein: CASSTAGANVLTF. CDR3 DNA: TGTGCCAGCAGTACGGCTGGGGCCAACGTCCTGACTTTC.

This clonotype has a handful of counts. The chain links TRBV12-5 to TRBJ1-1; no clear D gene. Germline CDR1 LGHNT, CDR2 FRNRAP. V was cut by 0 bases and J by 0 bases, with 11 bases left in between. This CDR3 region has 16 residues. The CDR3 sequence: CASGLVEESLNTEAFF. The CDR3 nucleotides read TGTGCTAGTGGTTTGGTAGAGGAGTCTTTGAACACTGAAGCTTTCTTT. The complete variable domain, with remaining parts taken from reference TRBV12-5 and TRBJ1-1, reads DARVTQTPRHKVTEMGQEVTMRCQPILGHNTVFWYRQTMMQGLELLAYFRNRAPLDDSGMPKDRFSAEMPDATLATLKIQPSEPRDSAVYFCASGLVEESLNTEAFFGQGTRLTVV.

This clonotype was observed a few times. This sequence joins TRBV5-1 and TRBJ1-1; no definite D call. Germline V lookup: CDR1 SGHRS, CDR2 YFSETQ. Trimming cost V 4 bases and J 1 base, with 14 bases left between them. This CDR3 is built from 15 residues. The CDR3 bases are TGCGCCAGCAGCCTCCTTGGTAGGGCGAACACTGAAGCTTTCTTT. This codes for CASSLLGRANTEAFF.

In this sample, this clonotype turned up many times. The chain links TRBV7-9 to TRBJ1-3, with D possibly TRBD1 on 5 matching bases. In germline, CDR1 is SEHNR, CDR2 FQNEAQ (reference sequence). The V and J ends lost 4 bases and 0 bases respectively, with 22 bases between them. The CDR3 runs 19 residues. CDR3 DNA: TGTGCCAGCAGCTCGACTCCTCAACACAGGATGAGCTCTGGAAACACCATATATTTT. Amino acid sequence: CASSSTPQHRMSSGNTIYF.

The chain is built from TRBV18 and TRBJ1-1, with D maybe TRBD1 (6 bases). CDR1 is KGHSH and CDR2 is LQKENI in the germline V gene. This CDR3 comprises 13 residues. V dropped 4 bases and J dropped 6 bases, with 12 bases sitting between them. For the CDR3, the DNA is TGTGCCAGCTCACTACCCGGGACACCTGAAGCTTTCTTT. Its translation is CASSLPGTPEAFF.

In this sample, this clonotype turned up many times. The rearrangement uses TRBV7-9 and TRBJ2-1; 12 bases match TRBD2. J gave up 4 bases and V 2 bases, and 9 bases lay outside the gene matches. The germline V gene encodes CDR1 SEHNR and CDR2 FQNEAQ (reference sequence). The CDR3 totals 18 residues. CDR3 DNA sequence: TGTGCCAGCAGCTTACGACTAGCGGGAGATTATGGGTACAATGAGCAGTTCTTC. Translation gives CASSLRLAGDYGYNEQFF.

This chain connects TRBV20-1 to TRBJ2-2, with D perhaps matching TRBD1 (6 bases). The CDR3 spans 13 residues. V lost 2 bases and J 3 bases, leaving 7 bases between the germline ends. Germline loops: CDR1 DFQATT, CDR2 SNEGSKA (reference sequence). This CDR3 reads CSARTGYTGELFF. CDR3 nucleotides: TGCAGTGCTAGAACAGGGTACACCGGGGAGCTGTTTTTT.

This clonotype was observed a few times. This sequence joins TRBV5-8 and TRBJ2-7, with D possibly being TRBD1 (5 bases). Between the trimmed V and J ends, which lost 3 bases and 2 bases, there was a span of 12 bases. From germline, CDR1 is SGHTS and CDR2 YDEGEE. This CDR3 spans 14 amino acids. The DNA for the CDR3 is TGTGCCAGCAGCTACCCCGACAGCACCTACGAGCAGTACTTC. Encoded protein: CASSYPDSTYEQYF.

This clonotype was recorded many times. The V call is TRBV7-3, the J call TRBJ1-5; 7 positions agree with TRBD1. The junction had 7 bases not matched to a gene; V was cut back by 5 bases and J by 3 bases. This CDR3 has 15 amino acids. Germline CDR1 SGHTA, CDR2 FQGTGA. CDR3: CASSRPRGPNQPQHF. The CDR3 nucleotides are TGTGCCAGCAGCCGACCGAGGGGGCCCAATCAGCCCCAGCATTTT. Combining the CDR3 with reference TRBV7-3 and TRBJ1-5 gives the whole variable domain GAGVSQTPSNKVTEKGKYVELRCDPISGHTALYWYRQSLGQGPEFLIYFQGTGAADDSGLPNDRFFAVRPEGSVSTLKIQRTERGDSAVYLCASSRPRGPNQPQHFGDGTRLSIL.

This clonotype came up a few times. The chain recombines TRBV5-6 with TRBJ2-1, with no clear D. Per the germline V gene, CDR1 is SGHDT and CDR2 is YYEEEE. CDR3 length equals 17 residues. V was pared by 3 bases and J by 0 bases, with 16 bases between. CDR3 sequence (DNA): TGTGCCAGCAGCTGGAAGGTGCCCCTCCACTCCTACAATGAGCAGTTCTTC. Its translation is CASSWKVPLHSYNEQFF. Full variable domain (missing parts from reference TRBV5-6 and TRBJ2-1): DAGVTQSPTHLIKTRGQQVTLRCSPKSGHDTVSWYQQALGQGPQFIFQYYEEEERQRGNFPDRFSGHQFPNYSSELNVNALLLGDSALYLCASSWKVPLHSYNEQFFGPGTRLTVL.

This clonotype was counted at least ten times. The genes are TRBV25-1 and TRBJ2-7, with D possibly being TRBD1 (6 bases). V was trimmed by 0 bases and J by 4 bases, leaving 13 bases between them. This CDR3 is built from 15 residues. The germline gives CDR1 MGHDK, CDR2 SYGVNS. CDR3 nucleotide sequence: TGTGCCAGCAGTGAATATGAACAGGGAGCTTACGAGCAGTACTTC. As protein: CASSEYEQGAYEQYF.

This clonotype occurred a few times. The gene calls are TRBV29-1 and TRBJ2-1; 11 positions match TRBD2. Germline loops: CDR1 SQVTM, CDR2 ANQGSEA. V shed 1 base and J 7 bases; nucleotides not matched to a gene: 12. The CDR3 has 17 residues. The CDR3 sequence is CSVEGFSGRARENEQFF. The DNA of the CDR3 is TGCAGCGTTGAAGGGTTTAGCGGGAGGGCCAGGGAGAATGAGCAGTTCTTC.

This clonotype turned up a few times. CDR3 in amino acids: CSASTPEGDRGKYGNQPQHF. The CDR3 DNA is TGCAGTGCTAGCACACCCGAGGGGGACAGGGGCAAATATGGCAATCAGCCCCAGCATTTT. The V call is TRBV20-1, the J call TRBJ1-5; 10 nucleotides match TRBD1. Germline V gene sequence: CDR1 DFQATT, CDR2 SNEGSKA (reference sequence). Trimming removed 3 bases from V and 2 bases from J; junction bases left unmatched: 19. The CDR3 spans 20 residues.

The genes are TRBV5-1 and TRBJ2-5; 7 bases map to TRBD1. V gave up 0 bases and J gave up 0 bases; unmatched junction bases: 11. This CDR3 region has 18 residues. Germline V lookup: CDR1 SGHRS, CDR2 YFSETQ. This CDR3 is CASSLDRVKGAYQETQYF. The CDR3, as DNA: TGCGCCAGCAGCTTGGACAGGGTGAAGGGGGCATACCAAGAGACCCAGTACTTC.